Reported below is one T cell receptor beta chain. This entry is derived from a study of T cells in Graves' hyperthyroidism and ophthalmopathy. This CDR3 contains 14 residues. Germline CDR1 DFQATT, CDR2 SNEGSKA (reference sequence). V lost 5 bases and J lost 0; bases outside the gene matches: 3. RNA transcripts served as the template for amplifying TCR beta CDR3 regions. The TCR CDR3 first-round RT-PCR relied on the HTBI primer set. TCRdb recomputed calls from the multiplex PCR reads with MiXCR, one row per CDR3 protein. In the table there are some 720,000 distinct CDR3 sequences, 16% of which are singletons.

The specimen sequenced was blood. The receptor was isolated from a man between 18 and 35 years old with Graves' hyperthyroidism. The chain combines TRBV20-1 with TRBJ2-7, with 11 positions matching TRBD2. CDR3 region: CSARSGRVSYEQYF. Here the CDR3 DNA reads TGCAGTGCTCGTAGCGGGAGGGTCTCCTACGAGCAGTACTTC.